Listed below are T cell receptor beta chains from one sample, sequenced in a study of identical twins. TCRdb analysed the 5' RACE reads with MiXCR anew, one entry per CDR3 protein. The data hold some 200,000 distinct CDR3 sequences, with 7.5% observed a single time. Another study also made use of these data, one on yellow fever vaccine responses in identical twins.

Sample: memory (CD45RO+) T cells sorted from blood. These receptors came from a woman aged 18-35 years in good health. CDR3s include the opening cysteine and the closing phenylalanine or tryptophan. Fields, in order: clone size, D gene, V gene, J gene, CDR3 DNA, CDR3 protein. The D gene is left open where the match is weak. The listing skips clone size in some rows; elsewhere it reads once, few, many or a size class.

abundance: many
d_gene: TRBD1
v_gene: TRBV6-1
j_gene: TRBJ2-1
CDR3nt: TGTGCCAGCAGTGAAGACCTGACAGGGCCAGATGAGCAGTTCTTC
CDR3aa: CASSEDLTGPDEQFF

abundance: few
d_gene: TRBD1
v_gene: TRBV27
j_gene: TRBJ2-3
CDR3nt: TGTGCCAGCAGTTTATACAGGGGAACAGATACGCAGTATTTT
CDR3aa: CASSLYRGTDTQYF

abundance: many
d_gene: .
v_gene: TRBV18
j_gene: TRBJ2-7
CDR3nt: TGTGCCAGCAGTTTGGGCAGCTCCTACGAGCAGTACTTC
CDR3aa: CASSLGSSYEQYF

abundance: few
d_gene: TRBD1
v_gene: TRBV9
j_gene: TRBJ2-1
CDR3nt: TGTGCCAGCAGCGTGGACAGGTTAAATGAGCAGTTCTTC
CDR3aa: CASSVDRLNEQFF

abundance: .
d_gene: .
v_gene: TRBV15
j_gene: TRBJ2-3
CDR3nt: TGTGCCACCAGCAGAGATAAAGGTTGGGGGGGCCGGGCGCAGTATTTT
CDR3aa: CATSRDKGWGGRAQYF

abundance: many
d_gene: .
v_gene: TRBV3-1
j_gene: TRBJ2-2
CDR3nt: TGTGCCAGCAGCCCGCAGGGGCGAGAGAACGGGGAGCTGTTTTTT
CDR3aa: CASSPQGRENGELFF

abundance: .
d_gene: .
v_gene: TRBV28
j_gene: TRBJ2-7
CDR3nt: TGTGCCAGCAGTCCCACCTTTCGGGACGAGCAGTACTTC
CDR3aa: CASSPTFRDEQYF

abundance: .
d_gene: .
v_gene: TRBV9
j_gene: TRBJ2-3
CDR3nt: TGTGCCAGCAGCGTAGTGGCACTGGAGAGCACAGATACGCAGTATTTT
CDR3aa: CASSVVALESTDTQYF

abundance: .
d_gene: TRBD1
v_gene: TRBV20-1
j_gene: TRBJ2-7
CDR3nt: TGCAGTGCTAGCCCGACAGGGACGTGGTTTCGGGAGCAGTACTTC
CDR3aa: CSASPTGTWFREQYF

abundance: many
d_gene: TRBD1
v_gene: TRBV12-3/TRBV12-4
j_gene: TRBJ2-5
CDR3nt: TGTGCCAGCAGGGAACGGGACAGTTCGAAAGAGACCCAGTACTTC
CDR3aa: CASRERDSSKETQYF

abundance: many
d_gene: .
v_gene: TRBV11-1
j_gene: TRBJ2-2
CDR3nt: TGTGCCAGCAGCCCTGATGGAGGAGGGCGGTACACCGGGGAGCTGTTTTTT
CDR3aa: CASSPDGGGRYTGELFF

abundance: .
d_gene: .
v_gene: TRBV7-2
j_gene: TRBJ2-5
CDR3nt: TGTGCCAGCAGCCGGGCTTCTCACGAGACCCAGTACTTC
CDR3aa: CASSRASHETQYF

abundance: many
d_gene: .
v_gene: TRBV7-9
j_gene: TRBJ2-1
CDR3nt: TGTGCCAGCAGCTTAGCCACTCTAACCCGCTTCAATGAGCAGTTCTTC
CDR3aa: CASSLATLTRFNEQFF

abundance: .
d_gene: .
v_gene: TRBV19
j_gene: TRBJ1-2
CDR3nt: TGTGCCAGTAGTACGGCAGCGCTATATGGCTACACCTTC
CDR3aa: CASSTAALYGYTF

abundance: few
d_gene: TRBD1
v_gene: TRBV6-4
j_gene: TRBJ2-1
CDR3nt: TGTGCCAGCAGTGTTCTGGCAGGGGGCCGCAATGAGCAGTTCTTC
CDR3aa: CASSVLAGGRNEQFF

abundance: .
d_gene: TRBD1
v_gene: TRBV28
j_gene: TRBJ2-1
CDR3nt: TGTGCCAGCAGCCCCGGACAGGGGGACTACAATGAGCAGTTCTTC
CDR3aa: CASSPGQGDYNEQFF

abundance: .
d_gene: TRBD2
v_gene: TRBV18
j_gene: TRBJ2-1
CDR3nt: TGTGCCAGCTCACGGAGCGGGGGGGCAATTGAGCAGTTCTTC
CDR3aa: CASSRSGGAIEQFF